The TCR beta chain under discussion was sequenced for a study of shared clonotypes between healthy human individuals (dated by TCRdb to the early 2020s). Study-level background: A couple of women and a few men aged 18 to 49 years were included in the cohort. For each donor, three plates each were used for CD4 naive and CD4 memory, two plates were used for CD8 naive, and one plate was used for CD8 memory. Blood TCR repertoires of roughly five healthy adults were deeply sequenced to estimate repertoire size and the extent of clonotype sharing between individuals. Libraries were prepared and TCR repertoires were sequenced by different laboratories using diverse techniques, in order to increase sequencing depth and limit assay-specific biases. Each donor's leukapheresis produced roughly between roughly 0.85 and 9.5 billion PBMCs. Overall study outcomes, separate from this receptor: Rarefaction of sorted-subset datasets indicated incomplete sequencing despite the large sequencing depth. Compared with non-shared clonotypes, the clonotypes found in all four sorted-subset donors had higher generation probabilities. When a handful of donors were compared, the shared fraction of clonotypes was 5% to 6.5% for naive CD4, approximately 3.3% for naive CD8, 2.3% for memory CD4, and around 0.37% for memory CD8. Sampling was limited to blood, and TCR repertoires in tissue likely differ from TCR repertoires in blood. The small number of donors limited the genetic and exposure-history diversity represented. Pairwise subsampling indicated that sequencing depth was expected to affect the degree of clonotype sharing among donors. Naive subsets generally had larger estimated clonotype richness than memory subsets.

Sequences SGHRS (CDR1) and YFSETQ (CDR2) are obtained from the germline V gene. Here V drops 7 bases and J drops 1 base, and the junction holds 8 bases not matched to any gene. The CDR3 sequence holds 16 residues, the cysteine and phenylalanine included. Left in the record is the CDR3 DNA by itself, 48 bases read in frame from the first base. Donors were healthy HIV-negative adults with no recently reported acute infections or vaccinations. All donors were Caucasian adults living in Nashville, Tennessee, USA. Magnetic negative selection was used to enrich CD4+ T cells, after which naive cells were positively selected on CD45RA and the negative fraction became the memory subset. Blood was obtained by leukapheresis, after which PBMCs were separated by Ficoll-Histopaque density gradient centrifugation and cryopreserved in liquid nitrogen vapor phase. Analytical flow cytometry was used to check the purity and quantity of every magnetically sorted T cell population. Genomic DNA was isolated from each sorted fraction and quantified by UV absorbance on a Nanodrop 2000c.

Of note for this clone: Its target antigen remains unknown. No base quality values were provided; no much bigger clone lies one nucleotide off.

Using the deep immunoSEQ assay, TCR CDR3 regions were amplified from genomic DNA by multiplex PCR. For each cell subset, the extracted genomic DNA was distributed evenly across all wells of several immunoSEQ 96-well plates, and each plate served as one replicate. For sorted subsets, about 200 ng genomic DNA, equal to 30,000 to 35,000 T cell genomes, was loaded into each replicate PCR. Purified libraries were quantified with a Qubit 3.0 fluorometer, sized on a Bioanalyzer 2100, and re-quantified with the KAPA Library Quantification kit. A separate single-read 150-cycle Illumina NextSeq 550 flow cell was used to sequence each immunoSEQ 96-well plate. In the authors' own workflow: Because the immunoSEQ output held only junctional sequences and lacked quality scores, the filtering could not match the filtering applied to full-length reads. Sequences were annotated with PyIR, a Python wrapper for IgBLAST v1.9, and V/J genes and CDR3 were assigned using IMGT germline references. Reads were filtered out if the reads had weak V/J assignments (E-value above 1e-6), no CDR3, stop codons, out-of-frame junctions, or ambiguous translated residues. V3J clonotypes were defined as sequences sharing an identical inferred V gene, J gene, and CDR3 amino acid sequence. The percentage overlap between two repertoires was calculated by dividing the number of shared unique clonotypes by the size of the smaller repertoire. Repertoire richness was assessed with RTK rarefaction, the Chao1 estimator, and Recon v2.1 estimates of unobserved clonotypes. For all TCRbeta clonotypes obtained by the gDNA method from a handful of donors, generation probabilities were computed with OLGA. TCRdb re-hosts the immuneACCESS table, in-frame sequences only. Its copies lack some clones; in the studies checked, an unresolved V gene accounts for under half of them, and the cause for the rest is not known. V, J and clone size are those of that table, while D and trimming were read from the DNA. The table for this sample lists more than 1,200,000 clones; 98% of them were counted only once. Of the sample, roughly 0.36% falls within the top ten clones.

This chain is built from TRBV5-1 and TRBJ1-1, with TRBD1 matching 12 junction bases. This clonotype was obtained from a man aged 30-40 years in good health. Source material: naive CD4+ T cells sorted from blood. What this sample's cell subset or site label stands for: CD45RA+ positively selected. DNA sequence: TGCGCCAGCTCTCCGGGGACAGGGGGCAAGAACACTGAAGCTTTCTTT. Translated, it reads CASSPGTGGKNTEAFF.